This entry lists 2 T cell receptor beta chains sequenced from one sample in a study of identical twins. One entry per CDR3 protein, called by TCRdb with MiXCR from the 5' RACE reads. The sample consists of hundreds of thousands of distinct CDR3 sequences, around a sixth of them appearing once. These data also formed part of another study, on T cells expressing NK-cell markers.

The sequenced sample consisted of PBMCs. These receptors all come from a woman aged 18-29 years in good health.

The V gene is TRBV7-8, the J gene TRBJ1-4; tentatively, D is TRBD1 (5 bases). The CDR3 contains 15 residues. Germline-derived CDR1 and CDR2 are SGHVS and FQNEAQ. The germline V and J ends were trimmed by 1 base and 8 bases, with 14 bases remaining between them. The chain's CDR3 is CASSLGGAPGEKLFF. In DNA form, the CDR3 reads TGTGCCAGCAGCTTAGGAGGGGCGCCTGGGGAAAAACTGTTTTTT.

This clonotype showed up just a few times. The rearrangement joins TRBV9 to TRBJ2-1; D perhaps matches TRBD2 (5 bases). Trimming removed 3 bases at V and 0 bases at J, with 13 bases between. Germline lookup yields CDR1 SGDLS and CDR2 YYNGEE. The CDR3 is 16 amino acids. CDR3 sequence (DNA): TGTGCCAGCAGCGCCGGACTGGCTTACTCCTACAATGAGCAGTTCTTC. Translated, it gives CASSAGLAYSYNEQFF. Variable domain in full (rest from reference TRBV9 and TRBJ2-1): DSGVTQTPKHLITATGQRVTLRCSPRSGDLSVYWYQQSLDQGLQFLIQYYNGEERAKGNILERFSAQQFPDLHSELNLSSLELGDSALYFCASSAGLAYSYNEQFFGPGTRLTVL.